This TCR beta chain came from a study of long-term antiretroviral therapy in people with HIV. About the research overall: The earliest samples came about a decade before the 2015 immediate-ART recommendation.

Donors needed at least one pre-ART PBMC sample plus at least two post-ART samples. Investigators performed immunoSEQ version v3.0 at survey level. Sequencing of each sample targeted about 40,000-50,000 T-cell genomes. Profiled with immunoSEQ multiplex PCR; TCRdb holds only in-frame clones, not every one. The data show about 17,000 clones, roughly 90% seen once. The TCR comes from a woman in her forties with HIV. The material sequenced was unsorted PBMCs, taken 0.6 years after starting antiretroviral therapy.

CDR3: CASSVYLGQGYTGELFF. The CDR3 nucleotides read TGTGCCAGCAGTGTCTACTTGGGACAGGGGTACACCGGGGAGCTGTTTTTT. The chain employs TRBV27 and TRBJ2-2, with TRBD1 matching over 10 bases. Germline V lookup: CDR1 MNHEY, CDR2 SMNVEV (reference sequence). V dropped 5 bases and J dropped 3; count of bases not matched to a gene: 9. The CDR3 spans 17 residues.